This T cell receptor (beta chain) was recorded in a study of T cell changes during pregnancy in multiple sclerosis. V lost 0 bases and J lost 7, with 30 bases in between. CDR1 is SQVTM, CDR2 ANQGSEA, per germline. CDR3 size: 19 residues. Data came from immunoSEQ multiplex PCR; TCRdb stores just in-frame clones and leaves some out. Of about 22,000 clones listed, roughly 89% are singletons. The input for sequencing was CD4+ T cells from peripheral blood mononuclear cells, taken in the third trimester of pregnancy. This receptor was taken from a female donor in good health, enrolled as a control in a pregnancy study. V and J are TRBV29-1 and TRBJ1-2, with D perhaps TRBD1 (6 bases). CDR3: CSVEDLVKGRARGSSGYTF. The DNA of the CDR3 is TGCAGCGTTGAAGATCTGGTCAAAGGAAGGGCCAGGGGTTCCTCTGGCTACACCTTC.